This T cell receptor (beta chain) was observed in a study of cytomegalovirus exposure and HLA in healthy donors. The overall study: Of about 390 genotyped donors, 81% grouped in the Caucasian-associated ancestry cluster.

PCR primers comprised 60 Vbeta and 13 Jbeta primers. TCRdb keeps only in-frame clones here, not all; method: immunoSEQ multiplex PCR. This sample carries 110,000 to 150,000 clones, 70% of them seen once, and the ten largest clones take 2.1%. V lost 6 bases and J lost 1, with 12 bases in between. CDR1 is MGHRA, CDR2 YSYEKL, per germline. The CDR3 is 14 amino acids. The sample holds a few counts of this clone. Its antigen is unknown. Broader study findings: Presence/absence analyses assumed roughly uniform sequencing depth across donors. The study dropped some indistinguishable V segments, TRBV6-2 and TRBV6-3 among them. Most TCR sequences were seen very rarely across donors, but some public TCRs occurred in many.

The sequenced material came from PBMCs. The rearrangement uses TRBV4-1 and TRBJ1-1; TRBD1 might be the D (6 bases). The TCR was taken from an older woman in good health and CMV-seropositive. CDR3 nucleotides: TGCGCCAGCAGAGACAGGACCTCGAACACTGAAGCTTTCTTT. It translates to CASRDRTSNTEAFF.